This T cell receptor beta chain stems from a study of T cell responses to AZD1222 COVID-19 vaccine. Points from the study as a whole: Nearly half of the spike-specific TCRs reportedly recognize variant regions that carry no mutations. Along spike, vaccine-associated CD4 TCRs were found throughout, with dominance at 160-218 and 743-854. Among the donors, most were white British and more were female, and clonal diversity was possibly underestimated. The number of AZD1222 recipients seropositive at baseline was only five or six.

Concerning this clone itself: Its specificity is not known.

Here immunoSEQ multiplex PCR was the method, and the copy in TCRdb shows in-frame clones only, minus some. The sample has more than 85,000 clones, 85% to 90% seen once. This sequence was found in an adult who received the AZD1222 COVID-19 vaccine. Sequences were derived from peripheral blood, sampled 28 days after the second AZD1222 dose.

In DNA, the CDR3 is TGTGCCAGCAGCTTCTATCCGGGACAGGTCTATGGCTACACCTTC. This gives the protein CASSFYPGQVYGYTF. This chain uses TRBV7-9 with TRBJ1-2, with TRBD1 matching over 8 bases. V dropped 3 bases and J dropped 4; count of bases not matched to a gene: 7. The CDR3 loop spans 15 amino acids. Germline loops: CDR1 SEHNR, CDR2 FQNEAQ (reference sequence).